The subject of this entry is one T cell receptor (beta chain). Its antigen target is currently unknown. There are no base qualities to consult, and no much larger clone falls within one base. This record comes from a study of T cell responses to AZD1222 COVID-19 vaccine (dated by TCRdb to the early 2020s). General notes on the study: AZD1222 recipients with second doses at about 4 weeks or about 12 weeks were pooled, because spike-specific TCR depth and breadth did not differ between schedules. Trial participants were enrolled by age into 18-55, 56-69 and 70-plus year subgroups, with around 150, 28 and 57 TCR-sequenced participants respectively. A total of 233 trial participants underwent TCR sequencing, of whom about 210 received two doses of AZD1222 and some 25 received two doses of the MenACWY control vaccine.

The junction shows trimming of 1 base on V and 8 bases on J, and the gene matches do not reach 5 bases of it. Counted from cysteine to phenylalanine, this CDR3 has 14 amino acids. Of the read, only the CDR3 DNA is kept; its 42 bases are in frame from base 1. Via the germline V gene (reference sequence), CDR1 is LGHDT and CDR2 YNNKEL. The CDR3 regions of human TCRbeta chains were analyzed by immunosequencing. From the authors' description of their analysis: TCRs in the repertoires were matched against a reference library of SARS-CoV-2-specific TCRs that had been generated with the MIRA antigen-specificity platform. Breadth meant the fraction of unique TCRs that were SARS-CoV-2-associated, whereas depth meant the fraction of total T cells that were SARS-CoV-2-associated. Using the MIRA data, every spike-specific TCR was mapped to the spike region that the TCR reacted to and assigned to either a CD4 or a CD8 class. Log10-transformed breadth and depth values were compared by one-way ANOVA with Sidak's multiple comparisons tests. Here the immuneACCESS table is served through TCRdb, limited to in-frame sequences with V and J called. Missing clones are a known gap in these copies; in checked studies unresolved V genes cover under half, and the rest lacks a known reason. Clonal size and the V and J genes are those of that table, whereas D and trimming came from the DNA. For this sample there are about 99,000 clones; around nine tenths appear just once. The ten largest clones represent 10% to 15% of the sample.

Sample time point, as interpreted from the label and publication: baseline before first vaccination. Vaccinee samples were obtained from the UK trials COV001 and COV002, which included a single-blind randomized controlled phase 2/3 trial of AZD1222 (ChAdOx1 nCoV-19) in healthy adults. For TCRbeta chain sequencing, PBMC samples from trial participants were taken at day 0 and at day 28 after the second dose. The research as a whole found: Conclusions about previously exposed vaccinees were limited because only a handful of AZD1222 recipients were SARS-CoV-2 seropositive at baseline. The vaccine-associated CD4 TCRs covered the entire spike protein, and the dominant responses fell in regions 160-218 and 743-854. Participants were mostly white British and included more females than males, and it was suggested by the authors that clonal diversity may have been underestimated. Nearly half of unique spike-specific TCRs reportedly recognized epitopes outside regions mutated in the B.1.351 and B.1.1.7 variants. A significant rise in spike-specific TCR breadth and depth was observed after two AZD1222 doses relative to day 0 and relative to MenACWY recipients. In the small 56-69-year group, the increase in depth fell short of significance, most likely because of low power. No day 14 peak-response samples were available, so repertoires were characterized only after the peak T cell response.

The receptor chain draws on TRBV3-1 (or the pseudogene TRBV3-2) and TRBJ1-1; TRBD1 fits 9 bases in the junction. This clonotype was sampled from an adult in good health. The source was peripheral blood, collected on day 0 of AZD1222 vaccination. The CDR3 protein is CASSQGSGTGEAFF. The DNA is TGTGCCAGCAGCCAAGGGTCGGGGACAGGGGAAGCTTTCTTT.